This T cell receptor (beta chain) was sequenced in a study of blood T cell repertoires in COVID-19. Looking at the study overall: T cells, B-cell-depleted T cells, or PBMCs provided the cDNA or gDNA that served as material.

The data were produced by immunoSEQ multiplex PCR, yet TCRdb's version contains in-frame clones alone and is incomplete. The sample shows more than 70,000 clones, 70% to 90% of them seen only once. Germline loops: CDR1 LGHDT, CDR2 YNNKEL (reference sequence). Trimming took 2 bases from V and 2 from J, leaving 12 bases between them. CDR3 length: 15 amino acids. This receptor was identified in a woman older than 75 in a cohort sampled during active or convalescent COVID-19. V and J are TRBV3-1 (or the pseudogene TRBV3-2) and TRBJ1-2; a weak D match, TRBD1 (6 bases). Sequenced material: peripheral blood. The CDR3 DNA sequence: TGTGCCAGCAGCCAATTAGCAGGGGCGAACTATGGCTACACCTTC. It yields the protein CASSQLAGANYGYTF.